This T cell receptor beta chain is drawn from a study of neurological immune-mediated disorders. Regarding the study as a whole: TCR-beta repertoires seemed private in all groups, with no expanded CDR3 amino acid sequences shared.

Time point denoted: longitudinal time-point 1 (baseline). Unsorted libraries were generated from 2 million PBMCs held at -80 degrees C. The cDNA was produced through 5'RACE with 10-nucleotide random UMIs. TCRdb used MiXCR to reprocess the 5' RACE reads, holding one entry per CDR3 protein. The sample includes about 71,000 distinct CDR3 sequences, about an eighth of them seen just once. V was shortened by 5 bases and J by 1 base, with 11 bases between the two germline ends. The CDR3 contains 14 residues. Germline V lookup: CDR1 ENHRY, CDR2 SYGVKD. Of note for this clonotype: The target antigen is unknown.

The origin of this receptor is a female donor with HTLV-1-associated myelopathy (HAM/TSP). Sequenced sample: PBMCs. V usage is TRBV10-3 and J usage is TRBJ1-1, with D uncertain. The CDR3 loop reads CAISYYYGNTEAFF. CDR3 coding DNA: TGTGCCATCAGTTATTATTACGGGAACACTGAAGCTTTCTTT.